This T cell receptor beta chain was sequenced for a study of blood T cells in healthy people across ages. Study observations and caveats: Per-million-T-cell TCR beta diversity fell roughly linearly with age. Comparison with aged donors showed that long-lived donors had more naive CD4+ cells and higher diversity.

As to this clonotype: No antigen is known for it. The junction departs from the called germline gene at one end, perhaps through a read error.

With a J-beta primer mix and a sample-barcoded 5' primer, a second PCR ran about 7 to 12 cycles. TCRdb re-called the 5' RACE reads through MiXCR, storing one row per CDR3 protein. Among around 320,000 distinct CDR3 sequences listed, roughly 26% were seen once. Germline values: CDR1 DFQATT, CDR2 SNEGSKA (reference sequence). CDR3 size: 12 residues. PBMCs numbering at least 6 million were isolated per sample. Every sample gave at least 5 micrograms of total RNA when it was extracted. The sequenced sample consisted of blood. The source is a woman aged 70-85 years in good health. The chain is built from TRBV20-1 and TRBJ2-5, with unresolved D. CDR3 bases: TGTAGTGCTAGTACCAAATCAGAGACCCAGTACTTC. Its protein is CSASTKSETQYF.